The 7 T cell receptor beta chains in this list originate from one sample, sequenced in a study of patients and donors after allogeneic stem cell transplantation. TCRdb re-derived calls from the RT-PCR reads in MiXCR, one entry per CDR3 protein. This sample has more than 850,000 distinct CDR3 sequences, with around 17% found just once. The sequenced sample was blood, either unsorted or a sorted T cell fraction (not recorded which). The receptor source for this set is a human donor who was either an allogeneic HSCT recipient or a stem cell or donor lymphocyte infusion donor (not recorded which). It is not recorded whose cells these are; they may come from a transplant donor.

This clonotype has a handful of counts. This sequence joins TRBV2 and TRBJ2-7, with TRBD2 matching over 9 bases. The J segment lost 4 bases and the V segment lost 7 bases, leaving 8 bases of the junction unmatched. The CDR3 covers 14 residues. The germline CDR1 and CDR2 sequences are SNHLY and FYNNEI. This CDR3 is CASTSGTSPYEQYF. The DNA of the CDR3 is TGTGCCAGCACCTCCGGGACTAGCCCTTACGAGCAGTACTTC.

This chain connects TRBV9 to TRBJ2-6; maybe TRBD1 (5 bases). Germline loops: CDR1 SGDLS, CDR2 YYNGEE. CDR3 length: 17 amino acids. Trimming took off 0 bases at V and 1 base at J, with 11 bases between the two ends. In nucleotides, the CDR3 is TGTGCCAGCAGCGTAGGCCCCGACAGTTCTGGGGCCAACGTCCTGACTTTC. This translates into CASSVGPDSSGANVLTF.

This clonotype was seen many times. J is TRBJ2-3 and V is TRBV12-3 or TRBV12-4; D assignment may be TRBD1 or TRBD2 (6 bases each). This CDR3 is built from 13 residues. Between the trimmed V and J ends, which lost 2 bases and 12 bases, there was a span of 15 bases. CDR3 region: CASSLRGQATQYF. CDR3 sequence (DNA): TGTGCCAGCAGTTTACGGGGGCAGGCAACCCAGTATTTT.

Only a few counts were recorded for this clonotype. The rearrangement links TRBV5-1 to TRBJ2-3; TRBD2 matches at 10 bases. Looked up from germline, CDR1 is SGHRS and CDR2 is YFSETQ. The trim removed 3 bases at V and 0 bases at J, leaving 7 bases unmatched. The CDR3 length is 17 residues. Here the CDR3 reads CASSWGLAPSSTDTQYF. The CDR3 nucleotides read TGCGCCAGCAGCTGGGGACTAGCGCCGTCAAGCACAGATACGCAGTATTTT.

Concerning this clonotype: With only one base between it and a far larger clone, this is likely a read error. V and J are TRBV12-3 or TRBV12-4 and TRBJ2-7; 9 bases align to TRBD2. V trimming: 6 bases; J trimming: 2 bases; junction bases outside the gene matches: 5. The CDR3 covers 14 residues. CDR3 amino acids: CASSRTSVAYEQYF. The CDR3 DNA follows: TGTGCCAGCAGCAGGACTAGCGTGGCCTACGAGCAGTACTTC.

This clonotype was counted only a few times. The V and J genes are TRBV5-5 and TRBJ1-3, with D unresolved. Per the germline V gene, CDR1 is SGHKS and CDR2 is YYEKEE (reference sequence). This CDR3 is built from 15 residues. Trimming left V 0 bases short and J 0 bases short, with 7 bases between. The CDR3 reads CASSLAPSSGNTIYF. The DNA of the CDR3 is TGTGCCAGCAGCTTGGCGCCCAGCTCTGGAAACACCATATATTTT.

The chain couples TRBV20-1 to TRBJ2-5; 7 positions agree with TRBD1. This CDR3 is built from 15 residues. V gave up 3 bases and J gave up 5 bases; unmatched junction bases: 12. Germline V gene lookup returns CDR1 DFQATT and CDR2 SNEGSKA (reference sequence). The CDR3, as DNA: TGCAGTGCTAGTCAAATACAGGGGCGCGAGGAGACCCAGTACTTC. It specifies CSASQIQGREETQYF.